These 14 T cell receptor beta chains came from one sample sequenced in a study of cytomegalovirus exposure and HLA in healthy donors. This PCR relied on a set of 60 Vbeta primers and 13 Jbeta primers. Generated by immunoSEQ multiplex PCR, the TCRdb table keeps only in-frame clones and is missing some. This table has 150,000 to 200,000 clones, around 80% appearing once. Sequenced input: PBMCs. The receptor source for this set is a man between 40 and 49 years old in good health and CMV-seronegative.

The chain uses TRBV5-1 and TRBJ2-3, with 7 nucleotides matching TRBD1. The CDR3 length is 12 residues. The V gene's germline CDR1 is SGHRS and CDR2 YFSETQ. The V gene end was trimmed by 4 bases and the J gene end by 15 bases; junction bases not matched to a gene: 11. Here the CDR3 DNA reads TGCGCCAGCAGCACAGGACAGGTTTCACCCTATTTT. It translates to CASSTGQVSPYF.

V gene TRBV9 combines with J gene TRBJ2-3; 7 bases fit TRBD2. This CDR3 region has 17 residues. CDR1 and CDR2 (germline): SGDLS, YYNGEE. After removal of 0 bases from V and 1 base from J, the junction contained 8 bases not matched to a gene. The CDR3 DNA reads TGTGCCAGCAGCGTAGGATTAAGGCGGGAGCGCACAGATACGCAGTATTTT. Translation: CASSVGLRRERTDTQYF.

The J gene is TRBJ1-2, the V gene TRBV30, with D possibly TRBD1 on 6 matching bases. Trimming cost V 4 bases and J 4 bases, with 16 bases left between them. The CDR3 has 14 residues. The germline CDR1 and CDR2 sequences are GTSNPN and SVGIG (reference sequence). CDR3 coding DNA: TGTGCCTGGACCGGGGGGGCCATATCCTATGGCTACACCTTC. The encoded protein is CAWTGGAISYGYTF.

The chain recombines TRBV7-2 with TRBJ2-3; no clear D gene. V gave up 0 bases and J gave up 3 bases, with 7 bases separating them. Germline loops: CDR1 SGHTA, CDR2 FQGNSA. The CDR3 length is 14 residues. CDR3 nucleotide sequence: TGTGCCAGCAGCTTAGCCGCTAGGACAGATACGCAGTATTTT. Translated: CASSLAARTDTQYF.

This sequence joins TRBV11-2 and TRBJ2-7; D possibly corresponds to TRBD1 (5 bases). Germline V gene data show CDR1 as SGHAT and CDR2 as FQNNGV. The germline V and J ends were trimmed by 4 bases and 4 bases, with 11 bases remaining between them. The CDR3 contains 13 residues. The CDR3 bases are TGTGCCAGCAGCTCATCGACAGTTTACGAGCAGTACTTC. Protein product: CASSSSTVYEQYF.

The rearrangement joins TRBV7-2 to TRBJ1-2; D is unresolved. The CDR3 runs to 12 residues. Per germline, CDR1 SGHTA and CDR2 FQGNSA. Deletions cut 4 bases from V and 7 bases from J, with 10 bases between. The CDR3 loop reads CASSSDIRGYTF. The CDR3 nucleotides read TGTGCCAGCAGCTCCGACATACGTGGCTACACCTTC. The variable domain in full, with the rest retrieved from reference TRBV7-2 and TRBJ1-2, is GAGVSQSPSNKVTEKGKDVELRCDPISGHTALYWYRQSLGQGLEFLIYFQGNSAPDKSGLPSDRFSAERTGGSVSTLTIQRTQQEDSAVYLCASSSDIRGYTFGSGTRLTVV.

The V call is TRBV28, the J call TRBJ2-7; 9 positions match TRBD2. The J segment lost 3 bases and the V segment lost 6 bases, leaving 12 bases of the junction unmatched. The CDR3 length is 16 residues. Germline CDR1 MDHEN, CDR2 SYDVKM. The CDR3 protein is CASSSPSGRLLYEQYF. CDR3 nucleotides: TGTGCCAGCAGCTCCCCCAGCGGGAGGCTTCTCTACGAGCAGTACTTC.

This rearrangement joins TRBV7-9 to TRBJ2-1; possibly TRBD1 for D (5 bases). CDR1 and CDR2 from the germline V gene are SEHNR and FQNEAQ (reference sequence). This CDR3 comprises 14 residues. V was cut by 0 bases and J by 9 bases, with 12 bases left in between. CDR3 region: CASSLAGLMGEQFF. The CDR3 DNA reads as TGTGCCAGCAGCTTAGCGGGGCTCATGGGTGAGCAGTTCTTC.

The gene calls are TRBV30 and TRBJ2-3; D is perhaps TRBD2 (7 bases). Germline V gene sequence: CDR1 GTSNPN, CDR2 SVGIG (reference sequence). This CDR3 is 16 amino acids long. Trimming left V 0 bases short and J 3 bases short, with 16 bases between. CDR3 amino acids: CAWSVGGLVDTDTQYF. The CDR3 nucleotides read TGTGCCTGGAGTGTGGGGGGGCTGGTTGATACAGATACGCAGTATTTT. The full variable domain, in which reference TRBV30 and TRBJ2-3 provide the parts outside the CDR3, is SQTIHQWPATLVQPVGSPLSLECTVEGTSNPNLYWYRQAAGRGLQLLFYSVGIGQISSEVPQNLSASRPQDRQFILSSKKLLLSDSGFYLCAWSVGGLVDTDTQYFGPGTRLTVL.

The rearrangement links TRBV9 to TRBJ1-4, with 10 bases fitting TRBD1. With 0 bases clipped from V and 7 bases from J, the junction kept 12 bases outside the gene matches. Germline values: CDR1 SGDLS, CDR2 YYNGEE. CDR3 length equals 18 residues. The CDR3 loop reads CASSVGGGQGIVGEKLFF. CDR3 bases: TGTGCCAGCAGCGTAGGAGGGGGACAGGGGATCGTCGGTGAAAAACTGTTTTTT.

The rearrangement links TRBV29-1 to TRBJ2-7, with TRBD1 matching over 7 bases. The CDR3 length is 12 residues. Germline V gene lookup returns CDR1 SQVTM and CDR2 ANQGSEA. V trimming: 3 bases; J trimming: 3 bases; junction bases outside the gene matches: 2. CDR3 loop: CSVEDRIYEQYF. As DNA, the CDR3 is TGCAGCGTTGAGGACAGGATCTACGAGCAGTACTTC.

This CDR3 is CASSLGLAEGYEQYF. The CDR3 DNA is TGTGCCAGCAGCTTAGGACTAGCGGAGGGTTACGAGCAGTACTTC. The rearrangement uses TRBV11-2 and TRBJ2-7, with 9 bases lining up with TRBD2. CDR1 and CDR2 from the germline V gene are SGHAT and FQNNGV. V shed 1 base and J 4 bases; nucleotides not matched to a gene: 5. The CDR3 covers 15 residues. The full variable domain, in which reference TRBV11-2 and TRBJ2-7 provide the parts outside the CDR3, is EAGVAQSPRYKIIEKRQSVAFWCNPISGHATLYWYQQILGQGPKLLIQFQNNGVVDDSQLPKDRFSAERLKGVDSTLKIQPAKLEDSAVYLCASSLGLAEGYEQYFGPGTRLTVT.

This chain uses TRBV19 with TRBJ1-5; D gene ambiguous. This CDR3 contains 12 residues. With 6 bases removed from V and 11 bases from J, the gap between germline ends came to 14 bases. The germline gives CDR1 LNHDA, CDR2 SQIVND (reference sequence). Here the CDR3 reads CASSPSADTQHF. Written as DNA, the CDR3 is TGTGCCAGTAGCCCCTCAGCGGATACCCAGCATTTT.

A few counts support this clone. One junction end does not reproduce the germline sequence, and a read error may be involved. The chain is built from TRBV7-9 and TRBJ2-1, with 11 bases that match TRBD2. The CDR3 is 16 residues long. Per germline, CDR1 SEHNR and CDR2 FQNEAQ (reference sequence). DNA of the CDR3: TGTTCCAGCAGCTTAGTTACTAGCGGGAGCATCAATGAGCAGTTCTTC. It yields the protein CSSSLVTSGSINEQFF.